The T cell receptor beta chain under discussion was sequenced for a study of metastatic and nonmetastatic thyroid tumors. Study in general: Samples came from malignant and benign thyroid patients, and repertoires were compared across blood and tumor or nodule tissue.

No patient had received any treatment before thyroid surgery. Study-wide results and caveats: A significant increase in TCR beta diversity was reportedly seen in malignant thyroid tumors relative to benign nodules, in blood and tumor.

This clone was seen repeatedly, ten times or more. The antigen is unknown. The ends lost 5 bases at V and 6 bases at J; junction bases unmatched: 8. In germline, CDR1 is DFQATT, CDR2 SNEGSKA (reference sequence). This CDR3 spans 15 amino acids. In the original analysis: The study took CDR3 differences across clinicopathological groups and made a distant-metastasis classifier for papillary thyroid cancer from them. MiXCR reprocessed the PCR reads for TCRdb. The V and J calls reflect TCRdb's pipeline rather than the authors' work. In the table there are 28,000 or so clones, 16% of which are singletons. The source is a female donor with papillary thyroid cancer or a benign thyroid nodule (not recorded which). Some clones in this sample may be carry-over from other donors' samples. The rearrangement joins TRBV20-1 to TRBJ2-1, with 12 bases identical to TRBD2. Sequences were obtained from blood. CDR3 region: CSALGLAGRLNEQFF. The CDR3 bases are TGCAGTGCTCTCGGACTAGCGGGGAGACTCAATGAGCAGTTCTTC.